These 9 T cell receptor beta chains share one sample of origin, sequenced in a study of T-cell reconstitution after alpha-beta-depleted transplantation in children. TCRbeta library construction was performed incorporating unique molecular identifiers. TCRdb redid the calling of the PCR reads with MiXCR, one entry per CDR3 protein. This table has 360,000 or so distinct CDR3 sequences, roughly 22% appearing once. The sample consisted of PBMCs from the stem cell graft donor, taken from the stem cell graft. Receptor source: a human donor who donated a stem cell graft to a child with acute myeloid leukemia.

This clonotype was detected only a few times. V usage is TRBV27 and J usage is TRBJ2-1; D is ambiguous. V lost 8 bases, J lost 8 bases, and 13 bases lay in between. The CDR3 length is 12 residues. Germline CDR1 and CDR2: MNHEY and SMNVEV (reference sequence). This CDR3 is CASGPLRYEQFF. Here the CDR3 DNA reads TGTGCCAGCGGCCCCCTTAGGTATGAGCAGTTCTTC.

The rearrangement links TRBV20-1 to TRBJ2-7, with D tentatively TRBD2 (7 bases). This CDR3 is 14 amino acids long. The germline V gene encodes CDR1 DFQATT and CDR2 SNEGSKA (reference sequence). V lost 0 bases and J 4 bases, leaving 13 bases between the germline ends. CDR3 region: CSARDLGRGYEQYF. CDR3 DNA sequence: TGCAGTGCTAGAGATCTAGGGAGGGGGTACGAGCAGTACTTC.

This clonotype was picked up many times. J is TRBJ2-1 and V is TRBV9, with a possible D match to TRBD2 (5 bases). Germline V gene data show CDR1 as SGDLS and CDR2 as YYNGEE. Trimming took 4 bases from V and 4 from J, leaving 12 bases between them. This CDR3 is 14 amino acids long. CDR3 region: CASSPKWEYNEQFF. The CDR3 DNA sequence: TGTGCCAGCAGCCCCAAGTGGGAGTACAATGAGCAGTTCTTC.

The rearrangement joins TRBV3-1 to TRBJ2-3; tentatively, D is TRBD2 (7 bases). The CDR3 has 13 residues. The germline gives CDR1 LGHDT, CDR2 YNNKEL (reference sequence). The V and J ends lost 4 bases and 8 bases respectively, with 13 bases between them. The CDR3 sequence is CASSPSGTSTQYF. The CDR3 DNA reads TGTGCCAGCAGCCCGAGCGGGACAAGTACGCAGTATTTT.

V usage is TRBV2 and J usage is TRBJ2-3; D uncertain. CDR3 length: 14 residues. CDR1 SNHLY and CDR2 FYNNEI come from the germline V gene. V shed 7 bases and J shed 2 bases, with 13 bases lying between them. The CDR3 sequence: CASKQDTDTDTQYF. The CDR3 DNA follows: TGTGCCAGCAAGCAGGATACTGACACAGATACGCAGTATTTT.

This clonotype occurred a few times. The V gene is TRBV10-2, the J gene TRBJ1-5, with a tentative D call TRBD1 (5 bases). Looked up from germline, CDR1 is WSHSY and CDR2 is SAAADI. CDR3 length: 15 amino acids. Trimming took 6 bases from V and 0 from J, leaving 12 bases between them. CDR3 loop: CASRGLRDSNQPQHF. CDR3 in DNA: TGCGCCAGCAGGGGGCTCAGGGATAGCAATCAGCCCCAGCATTTT.

CDR3 loop: CATSVGPREMYTF. Here the CDR3 DNA reads TGTGCCACCAGCGTTGGACCCCGGGAGATGTACACCTTC. The rearrangement joins TRBV24-1 to TRBJ1-2, with D uncertain. CDR1 and CDR2 (germline): KGHDR, SFDVKD. Trimming removed 7 bases at V and 11 bases at J, with 19 bases between. The CDR3 extends over 13 amino acids.

There are a few counts of this clonotype. The V call is TRBV28, the J call TRBJ2-1, with D uncertain. The CDR3 is 12 amino acids. CDR1 is MDHEN and CDR2 is SYDVKM in the germline V gene. Trimming pared 5 bases from V and 3 bases from J, leaving 5 bases between. CDR3 protein: CASSPIYNEQFF. CDR3 bases: TGTGCCAGCAGTCCCATCTACAATGAGCAGTTCTTC.

This clonotype was recorded at least ten times. The genes are TRBV29-1 and TRBJ2-4; D ambiguous. The CDR3 covers 12 residues. Germline loops: CDR1 SQVTM, CDR2 ANQGSEA. V dropped 4 bases and J dropped 1 base, with 5 bases sitting between them. The CDR3 is CSVGMAKNIQYF. The DNA of the CDR3 is TGCAGCGTTGGTATGGCCAAAAACATTCAGTACTTC.